A selection of T cell receptor beta chains follows, all from one sample in a study of cytomegalovirus exposure and HLA in healthy donors. The assay was immunoSEQ multiplex PCR, and TCRdb's table has in-frame clones only and misses some. This sample has 55,000 to 85,000 clones, with 72% found just once. The sample taken for sequencing was PBMCs. These TCRs come from a woman aged 35 to 49 in good health and CMV-seropositive. Each CDR3 is given with its conserved first and last residue. A D gene is named only where the DNA matches it firmly. Clone size is given for some rows only: seen once, a few or many times, or a class if the clone is expanded.

D gene: NA
clone size: once
J gene: TRBJ2-5
V gene: TRBV15
CDR3 DNA: TGTGCCACCAGCCCCCCCCCGGGCAGGGTTAACCAAGAGACCCAGTACTTC
CDR3 protein: CATSPPPGRVNQETQYF

D gene: NA
clone size: NA
J gene: TRBJ2-1
V gene: TRBV5-1
CDR3 DNA: TGCGCCAGCAGCGCACGACCGGGACACCTCTCCTACAATGAGCAGTTCTTC
CDR3 protein: CASSARPGHLSYNEQFF

D gene: TRBD2
clone size: few
J gene: TRBJ2-1
V gene: TRBV7-2
CDR3 DNA: TGTGCCAGCAGCTTCGTTACTAGCGGGGAGGGTGAGCAGTTCTTC
CDR3 protein: CASSFVTSGEGEQFF

D gene: TRBD2
clone size: NA
J gene: TRBJ2-5
V gene: TRBV5-1
CDR3 DNA: TGCGCCAGCAGCTTGGTGGGGACTAGCGGGGGGCACCAAGAGACCCAGTACTTC
CDR3 protein: CASSLVGTSGGHQETQYF

D gene: NA
clone size: NA
J gene: TRBJ1-6
V gene: TRBV9
CDR3 DNA: TGTGCCAGCAGCGGACCCCAAGATGGGGCCTCACCCCTCCACTTT
CDR3 protein: CASSGPQDGASPLHF

D gene: TRBD1
clone size: few
J gene: TRBJ1-5
V gene: TRBV2
CDR3 DNA: TGTGCCAGCAGCACGGGACAGGGAGTGTTGGGTCAGCCCCAGCATTTT
CDR3 protein: CASSTGQGVLGQPQHF

D gene: TRBD1
clone size: NA
J gene: TRBJ1-5
V gene: TRBV7-9
CDR3 DNA: TGTGCCAGCAGTGTTGACAGGGGGAGGGAGAGGCAGCCCCAGCATTTT
CDR3 protein: CASSVDRGRERQPQHF

D gene: NA
clone size: NA
J gene: TRBJ1-6
V gene: TRBV30
CDR3 DNA: TGTGCCTGGAGGCTTCAGGATCTTGATAATTCACCCCTCCACTTT
CDR3 protein: CAWRLQDLDNSPLHF

D gene: NA
clone size: few
J gene: TRBJ1-2
V gene: TRBV2
CDR3 DNA: TGTGCCAGCAGTGAAGGGGCCAGTATCTATGGCTACACCTTC
CDR3 protein: CASSEGASIYGYTF

D gene: NA
clone size: NA
J gene: TRBJ1-5
V gene: TRBV9
CDR3 DNA: TGTGCCAGCAGCGTAATTCCGGATCAGCCCCAGCATTTT
CDR3 protein: CASSVIPDQPQHF

D gene: TRBD1
clone size: NA
J gene: TRBJ1-2
V gene: TRBV13
CDR3 DNA: TGTGCCAGCAGCCAAAATCCAGGGGGCGAGGATGGCTACACCTTC
CDR3 protein: CASSQNPGGEDGYTF

D gene: TRBD1
clone size: NA
J gene: TRBJ2-2
V gene: TRBV19
CDR3 DNA: TGTGCCAGTAGTATTTCCAACAGGGGAACCGGGGAGCTGTTTTTT
CDR3 protein: CASSISNRGTGELFF

D gene: TRBD2
clone size: NA
J gene: TRBJ2-3
V gene: TRBV7-3
CDR3 DNA: TGTGCCAGCAGCCTCCGCTCGCCGGGACTAGCGGGGGAAGATACGCAGTATTTT
CDR3 protein: CASSLRSPGLAGEDTQYF

D gene: TRBD1
clone size: once
J gene: TRBJ2-1
V gene: TRBV25-1
CDR3 DNA: TGTGCCAGCAGGGGACAGCAATACAATGAGCAGTTCTTC
CDR3 protein: CASRGQQYNEQFF

D gene: NA
clone size: NA
J gene: TRBJ2-3
V gene: TRBV9
CDR3 DNA: TGTGCCAGCAGCGTCCAGGGAGGTGGGGGCACAGATACGCAGTATTTT
CDR3 protein: CASSVQGGGGTDTQYF

D gene: TRBD2
clone size: NA
J gene: TRBJ2-3
V gene: TRBV9
CDR3 DNA: TGTGCCAGCAGCGTAAATCCCCCAAGGAGCGGGGGATCAGATACGCAGTATTTT
CDR3 protein: CASSVNPPRSGGSDTQYF

D gene: TRBD1
clone size: NA
J gene: TRBJ2-7
V gene: TRBV10-2
CDR3 DNA: TGCGCCAGCAGTCCCGACAGGGCAGACGAGCAGTACTTC
CDR3 protein: CASSPDRADEQYF

D gene: TRBD1
clone size: few
J gene: TRBJ2-7
V gene: TRBV10-3
CDR3 DNA: TGTGCCATCAGTGATATCGGCCAGGGGGCGAACGAGCAGTACTTC
CDR3 protein: CAISDIGQGANEQYF

D gene: NA
clone size: NA
J gene: TRBJ2-2
V gene: TRBV6-5
CDR3 DNA: TGTGCCAGCAGTTACGGAGCCGGGGAGCTGTTTTTT
CDR3 protein: CASSYGAGELFF

D gene: NA
clone size: NA
J gene: TRBJ1-1
V gene: TRBV5-4
CDR3 DNA: TGTGCCAGCAGCTTTATAGAGGTAGGGAACACTGAAGCTTTCTTT
CDR3 protein: CASSFIEVGNTEAFF

D gene: TRBD1
clone size: NA
J gene: TRBJ2-7
V gene: TRBV5-4
CDR3 DNA: TGTGCCAGCAGCCCCATTGACAGGGCGCAGGACGAGCAGTACTTC
CDR3 protein: CASSPIDRAQDEQYF

D gene: TRBD1
clone size: NA
J gene: TRBJ2-2
V gene: TRBV2
CDR3 DNA: TGTGCCAGCAGTGTTGACAGGGTGGACACCGGGGAGCTGTTTTTT
CDR3 protein: CASSVDRVDTGELFF

D gene: NA
clone size: NA
J gene: TRBJ2-7
V gene: TRBV2
CDR3 DNA: TGTGCCAGCAGGGGCCGATCCTACGAGCAGTACTTC
CDR3 protein: CASRGRSYEQYF

D gene: NA
clone size: NA
J gene: TRBJ2-3
V gene: TRBV5-1
CDR3 DNA: TGCGCCAGCAGCTTTGGCACCCCAGATACGCAGTATTTT
CDR3 protein: CASSFGTPDTQYF

D gene: NA
clone size: NA
J gene: TRBJ1-5
V gene: TRBV27
CDR3 DNA: TGTGCCAGCAGTGTCGACAGAAATCAGCCCCAGCATTTT
CDR3 protein: CASSVDRNQPQHF

D gene: TRBD1
clone size: NA
J gene: TRBJ1-3
V gene: TRBV18
CDR3 DNA: TGTGCCAGCTCACGTCCGACAGGGGTTGATGGAAACACCATATATTTT
CDR3 protein: CASSRPTGVDGNTIYF

D gene: NA
clone size: NA
J gene: TRBJ2-5
V gene: TRBV5-6
CDR3 DNA: TGTGCCAGCAGCTTCGATACAGATTTTCAAGAGACCCAGTACTTC
CDR3 protein: CASSFDTDFQETQYF

D gene: NA
clone size: NA
J gene: TRBJ1-2
V gene: TRBV14
CDR3 DNA: TGTGCCAGCACCCAAGGGAGGAACTATGGCTACACCTTC
CDR3 protein: CASTQGRNYGYTF

D gene: NA
clone size: once
J gene: TRBJ1-2
V gene: TRBV19
CDR3 DNA: TGTGCCAGTAGTTCAATACTGGGGGGCTATGGCTACACCTTC
CDR3 protein: CASSSILGGYGYTF

D gene: NA
clone size: NA
J gene: TRBJ1-3
V gene: TRBV30
CDR3 DNA: TGTGCCTGGAACTCGGGGTTCTCTGGAAACACCATATATTTT
CDR3 protein: CAWNSGFSGNTIYF

D gene: TRBD2
clone size: NA
J gene: TRBJ2-2
V gene: TRBV29-1
CDR3 DNA: TGCAGCGTTGAAAATGGGCTAGCGGGGGCCATGAACACCGGGGAGCTGTTTTTT
CDR3 protein: CSVENGLAGAMNTGELFF

D gene: NA
clone size: NA
J gene: TRBJ1-1
V gene: TRBV18
CDR3 DNA: TGTGCCAGCTCACCACGCGGGGGGCAAAGCACTGAAGCTTTCTTT
CDR3 protein: CASSPRGGQSTEAFF

D gene: NA
clone size: NA
J gene: TRBJ1-1
V gene: TRBV18
CDR3 DNA: TGTGCCAGCTCGCGAATCGACTCGCCTGAAGCTTTCTTT
CDR3 protein: CASSRIDSPEAFF

D gene: NA
clone size: NA
J gene: TRBJ1-2
V gene: TRBV6-6
CDR3 DNA: TGTGCCAGCAGTTACTCGCAAGGCGGTACCTTC
CDR3 protein: CASSYSQGGTF

D gene: NA
clone size: NA
J gene: TRBJ2-2
V gene: TRBV2
CDR3 DNA: TGTGCCAGCAGTGACAACTGGAACACCGGGGAGCTGTTTTTT
CDR3 protein: CASSDNWNTGELFF

D gene: TRBD1
clone size: few
J gene: TRBJ2-6
V gene: TRBV10-1
CDR3 DNA: TGCGCCAGCGGAGACAGGGGAGCCAACGTCCTGACTTTC
CDR3 protein: CASGDRGANVLTF

D gene: TRBD1
clone size: once
J gene: TRBJ2-7
V gene: TRBV29-1
CDR3 DNA: TGCAGCGCCGGACAGGGATTCTACGAGCAGTACTTC
CDR3 protein: CSAGQGFYEQYF